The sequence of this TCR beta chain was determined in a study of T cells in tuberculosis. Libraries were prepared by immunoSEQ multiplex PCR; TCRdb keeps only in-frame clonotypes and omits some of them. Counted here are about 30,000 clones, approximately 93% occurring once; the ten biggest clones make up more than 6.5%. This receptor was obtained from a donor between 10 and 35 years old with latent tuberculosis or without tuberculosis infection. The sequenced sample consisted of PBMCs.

This CDR3 is CASLNRDRDYGYTF. CDR3 coding DNA: TGCGCCAGCTTAAACCGGGACAGGGATTATGGCTACACCTTC. J is TRBJ1-2 and V is TRBV10-2; 9 nucleotides align to TRBD1. Trimming removed 8 bases from V and 5 bases from J; junction bases left unmatched: 9. The CDR3 sequence is 14 residues long. Germline CDR1 is WSHSY and CDR2 is SAAADI.